This T cell receptor beta chain was sequenced during a study of human T cells and chemical hapten exposure. This clonotype came up many times. TCRdb processed the RACE reads anew with MiXCR; each CDR3 protein has one entry. This table has 50,000 to 70,000 distinct CDR3 sequences, roughly 6.6% appearing once. Documented time point: healthy volunteer bleed at 6 weeks. The starting material, unfractionated whole blood, was used for total RNA extraction. This CDR3 is 15 amino acids long. Germline assignment: CDR1 KGHDR and CDR2 SFDVKD. V lost 6 bases and J 2 bases, leaving 13 bases between the germline ends.

The chain is built from TRBV24-1 and TRBJ2-1; D is uncertain. The sequenced material came from whole blood. The sequence was obtained from a female donor in good health. Some clones in this sample may be carry-over from other donors' samples. The CDR3 sequence: CATSRGQPTYNEQFF. In DNA, the CDR3 is TGTGCCACCAGTCGCGGTCAGCCAACCTACAATGAGCAGTTCTTC.